This T cell receptor beta chain was captured by sequencing in a study of blood T cell repertoires in COVID-19. Study information: Italy, Spain and the United States were the sources of the convalescent and acute COVID-19 samples. Sources were T cells, B-cell-depleted T cells, or PBMCs; the material itself was cDNA or gDNA.

Original processing notes: Estimated nucleated cell counts came from reference gene primer amplification. Sequenced by immunoSEQ multiplex PCR; TCRdb stores in-frame clones only, minus some. That table supplies the V and J calls and clone size; D and trimming were determined from the DNA. The sample has about 88,000 clones; approximately 90% are singletons. The TCR originated in a male donor with acute or convalescent COVID-19. Sequenced: peripheral blood.

The CDR3 loop reads CASTPSTGGEFSEAFF. CDR3 bases: TGTGCCAGCACCCCCTCTACCGGGGGGGAATTTAGTGAAGCTTTCTTT. The J gene is TRBJ1-1, the V gene TRBV6-4; a weak D match, TRBD1 (5 bases). Deletions cut 7 bases from V and 7 bases from J, with 25 bases between. The V gene's germline CDR1 is MRHNA and CDR2 SNTAGT. The CDR3 runs to 16 residues.